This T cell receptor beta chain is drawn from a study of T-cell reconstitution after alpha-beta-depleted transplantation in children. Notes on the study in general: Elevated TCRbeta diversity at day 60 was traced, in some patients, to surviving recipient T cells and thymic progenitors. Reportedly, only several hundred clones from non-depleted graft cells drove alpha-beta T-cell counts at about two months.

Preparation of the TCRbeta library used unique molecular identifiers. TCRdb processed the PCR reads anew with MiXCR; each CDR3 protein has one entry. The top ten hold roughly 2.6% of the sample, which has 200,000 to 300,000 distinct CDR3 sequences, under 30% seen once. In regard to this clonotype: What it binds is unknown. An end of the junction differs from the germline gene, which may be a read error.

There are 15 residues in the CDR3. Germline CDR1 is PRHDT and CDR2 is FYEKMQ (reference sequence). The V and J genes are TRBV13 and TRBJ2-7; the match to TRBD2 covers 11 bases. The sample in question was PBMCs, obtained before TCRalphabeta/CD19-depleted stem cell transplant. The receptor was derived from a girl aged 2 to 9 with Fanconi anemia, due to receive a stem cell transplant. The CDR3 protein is CASSFTSGSLGEQHF. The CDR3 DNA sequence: TGTGCCAGCAGCTTTACTAGCGGGAGTCTTGGCGAGCAGCACTTC.